This TCR beta chain was observed in a study of cytomegalovirus exposure and HLA in healthy donors. General study findings and limits: Immune exposure information available was restricted to CMV serostatus.

As for this clone: Its target is unknown.

V was trimmed by 2 bases and J by 4 bases, leaving 7 bases between them. Germline CDR1 reads SGHKS; CDR2 reads YYEKEE (reference sequence). This CDR3 spans 14 amino acids. PCR used 60 Vbeta primers and 13 Jbeta primers. Data came from immunoSEQ multiplex PCR; TCRdb stores just in-frame clones and leaves some out. Of about 140,000 clones detected, about 75% appear once; the ten largest clones hold about 3.5%. The V gene is TRBV5-5, the J gene TRBJ1-6; D not resolved. Sample: PBMCs. The sequence derives from a man aged 35 to 55 in good health and CMV-seronegative. This CDR3 is CASSFPQYNSPLHF. CDR3 in DNA: TGTGCCAGCAGCTTTCCGCAGTATAATTCACCCCTCCACTTT.